The source of this T cell receptor (beta chain) is a study of kidney transplant recipient with SARS-CoV-2 infection. TCRdb re-analysed the reads in MiXCR, keeping a single row per CDR3 protein. The sample has about 250,000 distinct CDR3 sequences, 25% to 35% seen once. CDR1 is SGDLS and CDR2 is YYNGEE in the germline V gene. This CDR3 has 16 amino acids. The trim removed 5 bases at V and 8 bases at J, leaving 14 bases unmatched. This clonotype was obtained from a male patient between 25 and 39 years old who had COVID-19 and was a kidney transplant recipient. A subset of T cells may come from the graft donor. This sequence joins TRBV9 and TRBJ2-1, with 9 positions matching TRBD1. Sequencing used a blood sample, obtained at baseline and on day 111 from a kidney transplant recipient. CDR3: CASSVFAGTGLYEQFF. The DNA for the CDR3 is TGTGCCAGCAGTGTCTTTGCCGGGACAGGGTTGTATGAGCAGTTCTTC.